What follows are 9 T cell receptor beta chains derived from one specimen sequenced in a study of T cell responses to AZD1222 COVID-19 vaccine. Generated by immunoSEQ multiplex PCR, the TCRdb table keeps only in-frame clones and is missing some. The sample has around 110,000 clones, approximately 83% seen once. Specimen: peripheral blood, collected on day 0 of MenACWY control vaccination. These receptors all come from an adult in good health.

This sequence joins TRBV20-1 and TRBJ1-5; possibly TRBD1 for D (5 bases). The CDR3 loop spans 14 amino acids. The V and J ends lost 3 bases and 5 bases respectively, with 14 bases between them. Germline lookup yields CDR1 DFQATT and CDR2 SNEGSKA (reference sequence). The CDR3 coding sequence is TGCAGTGCTAGTCCGGGGCAGTCTTATCAGCCCCAGCATTTT. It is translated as CSASPGQSYQPQHF.

In DNA form, the CDR3 reads TGTGCCAGTAGTATATCCCCGGGGGAGACCCAGTACTTC. As protein: CASSISPGETQYF. This chain joins TRBV19 and TRBJ2-5; D possibly corresponds to TRBD2 (5 bases). The CDR3 runs 13 residues. Germline CDR1 LNHDA, CDR2 SQIVND (reference sequence). Trimming pared 2 bases from V and 5 bases from J, leaving 9 bases between.

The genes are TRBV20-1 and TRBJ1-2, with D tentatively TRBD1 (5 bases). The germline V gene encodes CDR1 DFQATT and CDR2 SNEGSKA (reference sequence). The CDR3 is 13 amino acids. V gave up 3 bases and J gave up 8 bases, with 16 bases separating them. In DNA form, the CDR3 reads TGCAGTGCTAGTCCGGGGCGGAGTCGCGGCTACACCTTC. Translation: CSASPGRSRGYTF.

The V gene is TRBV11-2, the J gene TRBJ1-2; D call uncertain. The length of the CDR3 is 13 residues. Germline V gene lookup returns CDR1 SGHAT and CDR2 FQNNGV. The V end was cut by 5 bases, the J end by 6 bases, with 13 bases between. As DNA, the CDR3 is TGTGCCAGCAGCCCTCCCCCCAGAGATGGCTACACCTTC. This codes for CASSPPPRDGYTF.

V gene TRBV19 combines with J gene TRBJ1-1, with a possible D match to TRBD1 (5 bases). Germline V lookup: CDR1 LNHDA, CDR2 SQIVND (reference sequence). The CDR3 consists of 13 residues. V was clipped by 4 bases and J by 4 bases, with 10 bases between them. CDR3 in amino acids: CASSTQGGTEAFF. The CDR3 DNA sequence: TGTGCCAGTAGTACCCAGGGAGGCACTGAAGCTTTCTTT. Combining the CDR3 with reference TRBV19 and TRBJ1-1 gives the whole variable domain DGGITQSPKYLFRKEGQNVTLSCEQNLNHDAMYWYRQDPGQGLRLIYYSQIVNDFQKGDIAEGYSVSREKKESFPLTVTSAQKNPTAFYLCASSTQGGTEAFFGQGTRLTVV.

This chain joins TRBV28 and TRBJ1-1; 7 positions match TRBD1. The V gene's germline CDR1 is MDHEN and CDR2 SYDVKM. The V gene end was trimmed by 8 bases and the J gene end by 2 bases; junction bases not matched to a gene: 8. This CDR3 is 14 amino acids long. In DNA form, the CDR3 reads TGTGCCAGCCCCCCGGACAGGACTAACACTGAAGCTTTCTTT. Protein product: CASPPDRTNTEAFF.

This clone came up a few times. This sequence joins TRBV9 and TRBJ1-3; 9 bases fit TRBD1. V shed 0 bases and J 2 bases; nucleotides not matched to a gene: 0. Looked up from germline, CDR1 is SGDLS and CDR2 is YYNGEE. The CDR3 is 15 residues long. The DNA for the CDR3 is TGTGCCAGCAGCGTAGACAGGGGGCCTGGAAACACCATATATTTT. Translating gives CASSVDRGPGNTIYF.

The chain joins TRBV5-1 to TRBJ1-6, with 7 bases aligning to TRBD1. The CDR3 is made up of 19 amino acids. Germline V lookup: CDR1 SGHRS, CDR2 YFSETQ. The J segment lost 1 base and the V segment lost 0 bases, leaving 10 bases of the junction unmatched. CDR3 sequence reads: CASSLGLIGTVSYNSPLHF. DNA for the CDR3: TGCGCCAGCAGCTTGGGCCTCATAGGGACAGTTTCCTATAATTCACCCCTCCACTTT.

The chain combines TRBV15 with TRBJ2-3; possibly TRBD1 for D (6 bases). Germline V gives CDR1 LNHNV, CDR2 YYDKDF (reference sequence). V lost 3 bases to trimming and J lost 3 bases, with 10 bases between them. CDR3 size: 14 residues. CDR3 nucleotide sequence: TGTGCCACCAGCAGGAGACAGGCGACAGATACGCAGTATTTT. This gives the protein CATSRRQATDTQYF. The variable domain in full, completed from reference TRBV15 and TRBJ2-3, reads DAMVIQNPRYQVTQFGKPVTLSCSQTLNHNVMYWYQQKSSQAPKLLFHYYDKDFNNEADTPDNFQSRRPNTSFCFLDIRSPGLGDTAMYLCATSRRQATDTQYFGPGTRLTVL.